One and the same sample provided the 31 T cell receptor beta chains below, sequenced in a study of blood T cell repertoires in COVID-19. The method was immunoSEQ multiplex PCR; TCRdb's version includes in-frame clones alone and lacks a portion of them. The profile shows 95,000 to 100,000 clones, about 88% of them singletons. The sample was peripheral blood. The receptors shown here come from a woman aged 55-70 years with acute or convalescent COVID-19.

The rearrangement uses TRBV24-1 and TRBJ1-2, with D perhaps matching TRBD1 (6 bases). Germline V gives CDR1 KGHDR, CDR2 SFDVKD. The CDR3 is 14 residues long. The V gene lost 5 bases and the J gene lost 2 bases, with 11 bases spanning the gap. The CDR3 spells CATSGKDRNYGYTF. For the CDR3, the DNA is TGTGCCACCAGTGGAAAGGACAGAAACTATGGCTACACCTTC.

The genes are TRBV19 and TRBJ2-1, with D possibly TRBD2 on 5 matching bases. Germline CDR1 and CDR2: LNHDA and SQIVND (reference sequence). The V end was cut by 4 bases, the J end by 3 bases, with 10 bases between. The CDR3 is 14 residues long. This CDR3 reads CASSSGRDYNEQFF. The CDR3 nucleotides read TGTGCCAGTAGTAGCGGACGGGACTACAATGAGCAGTTCTTC.

This clone came up once. This sequence joins TRBV11-2 and TRBJ2-1; maybe TRBD1 (6 bases). Trimming cost V 8 bases and J 0 bases, with 17 bases left between them. This CDR3 has 16 residues. Germline CDR1 SGHAT, CDR2 FQNNGV. The CDR3 here is CASAPWGTNSYNEQFF. The CDR3 bases are TGTGCCAGCGCCCCATGGGGGACAAACTCCTACAATGAGCAGTTCTTC.

The rearrangement joins TRBV9 to TRBJ1-3; D gene ambiguous. In germline, CDR1 is SGDLS, CDR2 YYNGEE. The CDR3 is 13 residues long. V was trimmed by 5 bases and J by 4 bases, leaving 10 bases between them. For the CDR3, the DNA is TGTGCCAGCAGAGCGGCCCTGGGAAACACCATATATTTT. It is translated as CASRAALGNTIYF.

The chain couples TRBV4-3 to TRBJ1-1; 10 bases agree with TRBD1. The ends lost 6 bases at V and 4 bases at J; junction bases unmatched: 5. The CDR3 has 14 amino acids. The germline CDR1 and CDR2 sequences are LGHNA and YSLEER. CDR3 DNA sequence: TGCGCCAGCAGAAGACAGGGGGCCCTCACTGAAGCTTTCTTT. It is translated as CASRRQGALTEAFF.

The chain links TRBV5-4 to TRBJ2-7, with no clear D. The V gene's germline CDR1 is SGHNT and CDR2 YYREEE (reference sequence). CDR3 length equals 13 residues. V gave up 0 bases and J gave up 4 bases, with 8 bases separating them. CDR3 in amino acids: CASSLESPYEQYF. CDR3 DNA: TGTGCCAGCAGCTTGGAATCTCCGTACGAGCAGTACTTC.

The chain joins TRBV6-5 to TRBJ1-2; perhaps TRBD1 as D (6 bases). Between the trimmed V and J ends, which lost 6 bases and 1 base, there was a span of 15 bases. Germline V gene sequence: CDR1 MNHEY, CDR2 SVGAGI. The CDR3 runs to 15 residues. CDR3 DNA sequence: TGTGCCAGCAGGACTGACAGGTCTCTTAACTATGGCTACACCTTC. Translating it yields CASRTDRSLNYGYTF.

The rearrangement joins TRBV2 to TRBJ1-6; 8 nucleotides match TRBD1. The CDR3 is 14 amino acids. The germline CDR1 and CDR2 sequences are SNHLY and FYNNEI. After removal of 5 bases from V and 10 bases from J, the junction contained 7 bases not matched to a gene. The chain's CDR3 is CASSSGQGGSPLHF. CDR3 sequence (DNA): TGTGCCAGCAGTTCTGGACAGGGAGGATCACCCCTCCACTTT.

This chain joins TRBV7-2 and TRBJ2-7; 7 nucleotides line up with TRBD2. The CDR3 is made up of 14 amino acids. Per germline, CDR1 SGHTA and CDR2 FQGNSA. The ends lost 5 bases at V and 6 bases at J; junction bases unmatched: 10. The CDR3 DNA is TGTGCCAGCAGCCCCGGGACTCCGGGGGGCGAGCAGTACTTC. This codes for CASSPGTPGGEQYF.

This clone has a single count. The chain uses TRBV12-3 or TRBV12-4 and TRBJ1-2; D call uncertain. The V gene lost 3 bases and the J gene lost 6 bases, with 11 bases spanning the gap. The CDR3 totals 13 residues. The CDR3 DNA reads as TGTGCCAGCAGTTTTGAGGGTAGGAATGGCTACACCTTC. Encoded protein: CASSFEGRNGYTF.

This sequence joins TRBV2 and TRBJ1-1; D perhaps matches TRBD1 (6 bases). Per the germline V gene, CDR1 is SNHLY and CDR2 is FYNNEI. Trimming left V 7 bases short and J 0 bases short, with 12 bases between. The CDR3 runs 14 residues. CDR3 nucleotide sequence: TGTGCCAGCAATCGTGGGACACTGAACACTGAAGCTTTCTTT. The encoded protein is CASNRGTLNTEAFF.

The V call is TRBV28, the J call TRBJ1-1, with a weak D call TRBD1 (5 bases). Germline V gene lookup returns CDR1 MDHEN and CDR2 SYDVKM. The CDR3 loop spans 12 amino acids. With 6 bases removed from V and 8 bases from J, the gap between germline ends came to 13 bases. CDR3 residues: CASSFWGGEAFF. Here the CDR3 DNA reads TGTGCCAGCAGCTTCTGGGGGGGGGAAGCTTTCTTT.

The genes are TRBV11-3 and TRBJ2-2; D is possibly TRBD1 (6 bases). V lost 5 bases to trimming and J lost 3 bases, with 10 bases between them. CDR1 is SGHNT and CDR2 is YENEEA in the germline V gene. The CDR3 covers 14 residues. The CDR3 DNA sequence: TGTGCCAGCAGCGTGGGGGCCTACACCGGGGAGCTGTTTTTT. Protein: CASSVGAYTGELFF. The whole variable domain, remainder taken from reference TRBV11-3 and TRBJ2-2, is EAGVVQSPRYKIIEKKQPVAFWCNPISGHNTLYWYLQNLGQGPELLIRYENEEAVDDSQLPKDRFSAERLKGVDSTLKIQPAELGDSAVYLCASSVGAYTGELFFGEGSRLTVL.

V and J are TRBV6-5 and TRBJ1-5, with TRBD1 as a possible D gene (5 bases). The CDR3 is made up of 15 amino acids. V was trimmed by 6 bases and J by 4 bases, leaving 16 bases between them. Germline V gene lookup returns CDR1 MNHEY and CDR2 SVGAGI. DNA for the CDR3: TGTGCCAGCAGGAACCGGGGGAGCGGGAATCAGCCCCAGCATTTT. Translated: CASRNRGSGNQPQHF.

The V gene is TRBV5-4, the J gene TRBJ1-2; the match to TRBD1 covers 9 bases. The CDR3 has 16 amino acids. The V and J ends lost 4 bases and 5 bases, in that order; junction bases with no gene match: 12. The germline V gene has CDR1 SGHNT and CDR2 YYREEE (reference sequence). The CDR3 DNA reads TGTGCCAGCAGCCGCTCGGGACAGGGCGAAGGGTATGGCTACACCTTC. Translating gives CASSRSGQGEGYGYTF.

This clone was picked up one time. The rearrangement joins TRBV7-9 to TRBJ1-6; no clear D gene. V lost 0 bases and J 10 bases, leaving 10 bases between the germline ends. This CDR3 has 14 residues. In germline, CDR1 is SEHNR, CDR2 FQNEAQ (reference sequence). In nucleotides, the CDR3 is TGTGCCAGCAGCTTAGCTGATGGACTCTCACCCCTCCACTTT. It specifies CASSLADGLSPLHF.

The chain uses TRBV7-3 and TRBJ2-2; D is perhaps TRBD2 (5 bases). Per the germline V gene, CDR1 is SGHTA and CDR2 is FQGTGA. Trimming left V 2 bases short and J 6 bases short, with 7 bases between. The CDR3 is made up of 13 amino acids. For the CDR3, the DNA is TGTGCCAGCAGCTTATCCGGGGCCGGGGAGCTGTTTTTT. Its translation: CASSLSGAGELFF.

The chain joins TRBV24-1 to TRBJ1-4; a possible D gene is TRBD1 (6 bases). The CDR3 sequence is 14 residues long. Germline CDR1 KGHDR, CDR2 SFDVKD. V lost 3 bases and J lost 4, with 8 bases in between. The CDR3 DNA reads as TGTGCCACCAGTGATGGACAGCTTAATGAAAAACTGTTTTTT. Encoded protein: CATSDGQLNEKLFF.

Here the CDR3 DNA reads TGTGCCAGCAGTGAAGCAGCACCGGGGACTCTTTATGGCTACACCTTC. The encoded protein is CASSEAAPGTLYGYTF. This chain uses TRBV6-1 with TRBJ1-2, with D maybe TRBD1 (5 bases). The CDR3 runs to 16 residues. Trimming pared 0 bases from V and 5 bases from J, leaving 16 bases between. Germline-derived CDR1 and CDR2 are MNHNS and SASEGT.

The V gene is TRBV7-9, the J gene TRBJ2-1; the D is unclear. Germline loops: CDR1 SEHNR, CDR2 FQNEAQ (reference sequence). The CDR3 spans 15 residues. V was shortened by 2 bases and J by 0 bases, with 8 bases between the two germline ends. CDR3 bases: TGTGCCAGCAGCTTACGTGCTAGCTCCTACAATGAGCAGTTCTTC. Protein sequence: CASSLRASSYNEQFF.

The J gene is TRBJ2-7, the V gene TRBV7-2; 8 nucleotides agree with TRBD1. CDR3 length: 15 amino acids. Germline V gene sequence: CDR1 SGHTA, CDR2 FQGNSA. After removal of 5 bases from V and 4 bases from J, the junction contained 10 bases not matched to a gene. The CDR3: CASSLVGQASYEQYF. CDR3 in DNA: TGTGCCAGCAGCCTGGTGGGACAGGCTTCTTACGAGCAGTACTTC.

V is TRBV4-2 and J is TRBJ2-1; 10 bases line up with TRBD2. V gave up 2 bases and J gave up 2 bases; unmatched junction bases: 3. The CDR3 loop spans 16 amino acids. Germline V lookup: CDR1 LGHNA, CDR2 YNFKEQ. Here the CDR3 DNA reads TGTGCCAGCAGCCAACAAGCGGGGGGGACCTACAATGAGCAGTTCTTC. It is translated as CASSQQAGGTYNEQFF.

The chain couples TRBV6-2 or TRBV6-3 to TRBJ1-6; the D gene is possibly TRBD1 (6 bases). V lost 2 bases and J lost 7, with 12 bases in between. Germline CDR1 reads MNHEY; CDR2 reads SVGEGT. This CDR3 is built from 15 residues. The CDR3 is CASSYVRTANSPLHF. Here the CDR3 DNA reads TGTGCCAGCAGTTACGTGAGGACAGCAAATTCACCCCTCCACTTT.

The chain couples TRBV18 to TRBJ1-4; the D gene is possibly TRBD1 (5 bases). This CDR3 comprises 14 residues. Germline CDR1 is KGHSH and CDR2 is LQKENI. The V end lost 4 bases, the J end lost 8 bases, and 14 bases lay between the germline ends. CDR3: CASSRTSPGEKLFF. The CDR3 bases are TGTGCCAGCTCACGGACAAGCCCAGGGGAAAAACTGTTTTTT.

V gene TRBV7-6 combines with J gene TRBJ1-2; TRBD1 is a possible D gene (5 bases). V was cut by 5 bases and J by 5 bases, with 15 bases left in between. Germline assignment: CDR1 SGHVS and CDR2 FNYEAQ. This CDR3 is built from 14 residues. The DNA for the CDR3 is TGTGCCAGCAGCCTGGGGGAGGGGCCGTATGGCTACACCTTC. Protein: CASSLGEGPYGYTF.

The chain carries TRBV6-5 and TRBJ2-3, with 8 bases that match TRBD2. With V trimmed by 8 bases and J by 2 bases, 9 bases remained unmatched. The CDR3 contains 15 residues. Germline V CDR1 and CDR2: MNHEY, SVGAGI. The chain's CDR3 is CASHQAGANTDTQYF. The CDR3 nucleotides read TGTGCCAGCCACCAAGCGGGGGCCAACACAGATACGCAGTATTTT.

This chain connects TRBV5-4 to TRBJ1-6, with no clear D. The CDR3 is 16 amino acids. V lost 4 bases, J lost 6 bases, and 17 bases lay in between. Germline CDR1 and CDR2: SGHNT and YYREEE (reference sequence). The CDR3 here is CASSVYPSLLNSPLHF. The CDR3 nucleotides read TGTGCCAGCAGCGTTTATCCATCCCTACTTAATTCACCCCTCCACTTT.

The chain recombines TRBV5-1 with TRBJ2-7; weak D call: TRBD2 (6 bases). This CDR3 contains 16 residues. CDR1 and CDR2 from the germline V gene are SGHRS and YFSETQ. The V and J ends lost 0 bases and 1 base respectively, with 14 bases between them. The CDR3 sequence: CASSLAGGLGSYEQYF. CDR3 sequence (DNA): TGCGCCAGCAGCTTGGCCGGGGGTTTGGGGTCCTACGAGCAGTACTTC.

The chain combines TRBV7-3 with TRBJ2-2, with D uncertain. CDR1 SGHTA and CDR2 FQGTGA come from the germline V gene. The CDR3 length is 16 residues. Trimming cost V 4 bases and J 0 bases, with 12 bases left between them. Here the CDR3 reads CASSSKMAANTGELFF. CDR3 nucleotides: TGTGCCAGCAGCTCGAAGATGGCTGCGAACACCGGGGAGCTGTTTTTT. The complete variable domain, with remaining parts taken from reference TRBV7-3 and TRBJ2-2, reads GAGVSQTPSNKVTEKGKYVELRCDPISGHTALYWYRQSLGQGPEFLIYFQGTGAADDSGLPNDRFFAVRPEGSVSTLKIQRTERGDSAVYLCASSSKMAANTGELFFGEGSRLTVL.

In this sample, this clone turned up once. The chain employs TRBV19 and TRBJ1-5; 8 positions agree with TRBD1. The CDR3 is 14 amino acids. CDR1 and CDR2 (germline): LNHDA, SQIVND (reference sequence). The J segment lost 4 bases and the V segment lost 10 bases, leaving 9 bases of the junction unmatched. The CDR3 sequence is CATTPGGWNQPQHF. The CDR3 coding sequence is TGTGCCACCACCCCAGGGGGCTGGAATCAGCCCCAGCATTTT.

DNA for the CDR3: TGTGCCACCAGCAGAGGACAGAGAACCCAAGGGGCCAACGTCCTGACTTTC. Its translation is CATSRGQRTQGANVLTF. The chain employs TRBV15 and TRBJ2-6; TRBD1 is a possible D gene (5 bases). The CDR3 spans 17 residues. Trimming left V 1 base short and J 4 bases short, with 14 bases between. Germline V gene lookup returns CDR1 LNHNV and CDR2 YYDKDF (reference sequence).